This T cell receptor (beta chain) comes out of a study of blood T cell repertoires in COVID-19. This clone was detected only a few times. Sequenced by immunoSEQ multiplex PCR; TCRdb stores in-frame clones only, minus some. Here the sample spans around 94,000 clones, 84% being singletons. This CDR3 is 16 amino acids long. Trimming removed 4 bases from V and 8 bases from J; junction bases left unmatched: 14. Germline V CDR1 and CDR2: LNHDA, SQIVND (reference sequence). The gene calls are TRBV19 and TRBJ2-1; 7 nucleotides match TRBD2. The specimen sequenced was peripheral blood. The TCR comes from a human donor in a cohort sampled during active COVID-19. As DNA, the CDR3 is TGTGCCAGTAGTACTAGCGGACCCCGCAGTATGTATGAGCAGTTCTTC. Residues: CASSTSGPRSMYEQFF.